The clone carrying this T cell receptor (beta chain) has a single count. This sample was included in a study of T cell responses to AZD1222 COVID-19 vaccine. The method was immunoSEQ multiplex PCR; TCRdb's version includes in-frame clones alone and lacks a portion of them. Of about 140,000 clones detected, around 90% appear once; the ten largest clones hold around 2.7%. The sample consisted of peripheral blood, taken on day 0 of AZD1222 vaccination. The receptor comes from an adult in good health.

This CDR3 reads CASSTVAGGSYEQYF. In DNA, the CDR3 is TGTGCCAGTAGTACCGTAGCGGGAGGATCCTACGAGCAGTACTTC. V is TRBV19 and J is TRBJ2-7; 10 nucleotides align to TRBD2. The CDR3 spans 15 residues. The V segment lost 4 bases and the J segment 1 base; nucleotides outside the gene matches: 4. Germline V gene sequence: CDR1 LNHDA, CDR2 SQIVND (reference sequence).